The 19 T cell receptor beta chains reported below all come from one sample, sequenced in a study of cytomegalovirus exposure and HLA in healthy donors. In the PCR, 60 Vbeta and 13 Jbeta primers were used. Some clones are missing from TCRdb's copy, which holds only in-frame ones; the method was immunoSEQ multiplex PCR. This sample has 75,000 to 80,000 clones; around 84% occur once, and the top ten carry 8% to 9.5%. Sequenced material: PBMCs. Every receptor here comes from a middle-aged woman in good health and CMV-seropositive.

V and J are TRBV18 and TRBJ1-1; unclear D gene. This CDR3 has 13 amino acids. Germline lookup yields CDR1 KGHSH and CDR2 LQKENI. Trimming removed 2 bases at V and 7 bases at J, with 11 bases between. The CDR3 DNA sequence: TGTGCCAGCTCACCAAGTGCGGGAGTTGAAGCTTTCTTT. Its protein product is CASSPSAGVEAFF.

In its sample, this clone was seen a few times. The CDR3 DNA follows: TGTGCCAGCTCACCACCAGCGACAGGGAGCTCCTATGGCTACACCTTC. Translating it yields CASSPPATGSSYGYTF. J is TRBJ1-2 and V is TRBV18; TRBD1 agrees at 7 bases. Germline CDR1 reads KGHSH; CDR2 reads LQKENI. This CDR3 is built from 16 residues. J gave up 4 bases and V 0 bases, and 8 bases lay outside the gene matches.

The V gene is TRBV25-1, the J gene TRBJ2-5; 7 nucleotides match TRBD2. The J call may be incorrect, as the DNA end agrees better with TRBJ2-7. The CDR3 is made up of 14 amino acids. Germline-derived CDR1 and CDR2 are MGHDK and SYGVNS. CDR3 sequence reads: CASGDWGTTYEQYF. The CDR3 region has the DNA TGTGCCAGCGGAGACTGGGGGACTACCTACGAGCAGTACTTC.

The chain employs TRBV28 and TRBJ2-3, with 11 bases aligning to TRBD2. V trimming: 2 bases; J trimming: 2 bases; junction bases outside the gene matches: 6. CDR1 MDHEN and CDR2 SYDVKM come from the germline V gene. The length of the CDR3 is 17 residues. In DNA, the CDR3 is TGTGCCAGCAGTTTAGTGGTTAGCGGGGGGGTCACAGATACGCAGTATTTT. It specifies CASSLVVSGGVTDTQYF. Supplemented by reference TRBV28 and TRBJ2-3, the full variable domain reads DVKVTQSSRYLVKRTGEKVFLECVQDMDHENMFWYRQDPGLGLRLIYFSYDVKMKEKGDIPEGYSVSREKKERFSLILESASTNQTSMYLCASSLVVSGGVTDTQYFGPGTRLTVL.

This CDR3 reads CASSAGRGWSYEQYF. CDR3 DNA sequence: TGTGCCAGCAGCGCCGGTAGGGGATGGTCCTACGAGCAGTACTTC. The chain carries TRBV5-8 and TRBJ2-7; tentative D call: TRBD1 (5 bases). V was pared by 4 bases and J by 1 base, with 15 bases between. The germline gives CDR1 SGHTS, CDR2 YDEGEE. The length of the CDR3 is 15 residues.

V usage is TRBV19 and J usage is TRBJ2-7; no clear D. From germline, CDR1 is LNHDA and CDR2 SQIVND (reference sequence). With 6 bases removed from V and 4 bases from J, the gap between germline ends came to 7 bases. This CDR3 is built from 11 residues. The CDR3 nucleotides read TGTGCCAGTAGAGCCGGGTACGAGCAGTACTTC. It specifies CASRAGYEQYF. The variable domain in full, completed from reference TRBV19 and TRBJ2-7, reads DGGITQSPKYLFRKEGQNVTLSCEQNLNHDAMYWYRQDPGQGLRLIYYSQIVNDFQKGDIAEGYSVSREKKESFPLTVTSAQKNPTAFYLCASRAGYEQYFGPGTRLTVT.

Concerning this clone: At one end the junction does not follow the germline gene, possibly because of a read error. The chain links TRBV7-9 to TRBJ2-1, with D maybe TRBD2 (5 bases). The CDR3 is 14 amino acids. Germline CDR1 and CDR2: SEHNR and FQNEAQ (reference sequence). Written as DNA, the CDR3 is TGTTCCAGCAGCCCCGAGGGCCTGTACAATGAGCAGTTCTTC. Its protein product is CSSSPEGLYNEQFF.

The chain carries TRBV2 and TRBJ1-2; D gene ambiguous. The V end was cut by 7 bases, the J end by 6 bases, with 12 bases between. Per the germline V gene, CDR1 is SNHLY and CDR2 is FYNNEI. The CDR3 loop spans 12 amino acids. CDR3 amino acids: CASTLRGNGYTF. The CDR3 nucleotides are TGTGCCAGCACACTCCGGGGTAATGGCTACACCTTC.

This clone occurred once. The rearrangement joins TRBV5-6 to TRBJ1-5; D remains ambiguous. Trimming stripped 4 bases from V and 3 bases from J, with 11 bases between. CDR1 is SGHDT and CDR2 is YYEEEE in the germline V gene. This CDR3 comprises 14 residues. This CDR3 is CASSTTVTNQPQHF. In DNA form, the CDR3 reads TGTGCCAGCAGCACAACAGTTACCAATCAGCCCCAGCATTTT.

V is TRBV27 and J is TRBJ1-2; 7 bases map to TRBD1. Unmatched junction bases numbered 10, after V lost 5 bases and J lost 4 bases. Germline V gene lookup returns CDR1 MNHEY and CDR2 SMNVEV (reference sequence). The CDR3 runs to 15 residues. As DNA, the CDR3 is TGTGCCAGCAGTCTCCGCCAGGGGGTAGGCTATGGCTACACCTTC. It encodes CASSLRQGVGYGYTF.

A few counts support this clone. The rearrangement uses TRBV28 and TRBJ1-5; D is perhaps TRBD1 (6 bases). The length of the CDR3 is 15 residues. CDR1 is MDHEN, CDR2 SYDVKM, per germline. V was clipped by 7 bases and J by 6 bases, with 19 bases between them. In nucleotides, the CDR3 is TGTGCCAGCACACTGCCTTGGGGGCGCGGTCAGCCCCAGCATTTT. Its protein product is CASTLPWGRGQPQHF.

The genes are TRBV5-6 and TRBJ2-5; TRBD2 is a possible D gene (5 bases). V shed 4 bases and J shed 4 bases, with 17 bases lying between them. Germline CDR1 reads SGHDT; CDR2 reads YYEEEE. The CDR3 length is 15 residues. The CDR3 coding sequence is TGTGCCAGCAGCACCCCGCGGGCCTCAGGAGAGACCCAGTACTTC. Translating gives CASSTPRASGETQYF.

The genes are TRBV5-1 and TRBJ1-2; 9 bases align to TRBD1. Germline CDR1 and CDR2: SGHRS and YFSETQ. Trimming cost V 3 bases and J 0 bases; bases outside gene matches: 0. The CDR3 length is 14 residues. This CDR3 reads CASSWDRANYGYTF. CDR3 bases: TGCGCCAGCAGCTGGGACAGGGCTAACTATGGCTACACCTTC.

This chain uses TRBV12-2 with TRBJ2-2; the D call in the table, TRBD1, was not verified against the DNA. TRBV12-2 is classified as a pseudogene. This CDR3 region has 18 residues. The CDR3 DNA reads TGTGCAAGTCGCCCGCATTCTCCGGGACAGGGTCTGACCGGGGAGCTGTTTTTT. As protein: CASRPHSPGQGLTGELFF.

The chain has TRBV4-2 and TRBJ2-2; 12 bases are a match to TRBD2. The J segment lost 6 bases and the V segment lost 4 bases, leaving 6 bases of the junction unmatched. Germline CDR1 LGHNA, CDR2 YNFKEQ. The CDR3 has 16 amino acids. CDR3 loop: CASSRPSGGASGELFF. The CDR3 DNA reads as TGTGCCAGCAGCCGTCCTAGCGGGGGGGCCTCCGGGGAGCTGTTTTTT.

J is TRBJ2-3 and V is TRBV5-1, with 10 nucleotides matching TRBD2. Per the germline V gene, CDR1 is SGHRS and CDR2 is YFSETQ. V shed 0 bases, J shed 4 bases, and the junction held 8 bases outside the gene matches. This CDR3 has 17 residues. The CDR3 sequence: CASSLDSSGGAPDTQYF. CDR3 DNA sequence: TGCGCCAGCAGCTTGGATTCGAGCGGGGGGGCTCCAGATACGCAGTATTTT.

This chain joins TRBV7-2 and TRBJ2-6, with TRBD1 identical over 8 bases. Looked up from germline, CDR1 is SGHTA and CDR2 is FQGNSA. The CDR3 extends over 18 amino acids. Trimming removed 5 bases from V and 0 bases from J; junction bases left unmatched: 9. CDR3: CASSPRTGTLSGANVLTF. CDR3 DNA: TGTGCCAGCAGCCCTCGGACAGGGACCCTCTCTGGGGCCAACGTCCTGACTTTC.

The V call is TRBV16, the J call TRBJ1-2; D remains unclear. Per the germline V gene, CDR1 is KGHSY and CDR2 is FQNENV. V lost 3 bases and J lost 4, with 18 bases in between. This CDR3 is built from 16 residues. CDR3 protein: CASSHFLYITLYGYTF. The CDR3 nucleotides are TGTGCCAGCAGCCATTTTCTATATATTACTCTCTATGGCTACACCTTC.

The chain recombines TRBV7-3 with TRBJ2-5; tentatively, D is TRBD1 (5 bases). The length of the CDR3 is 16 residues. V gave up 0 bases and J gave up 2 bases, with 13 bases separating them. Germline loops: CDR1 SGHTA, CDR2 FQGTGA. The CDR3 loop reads CASSLTGRRNQETQYF. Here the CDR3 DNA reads TGTGCCAGCAGCTTAACGGGGCGCAGAAATCAAGAGACCCAGTACTTC.